This record looks at one TCR beta chain sequence and its context. Its antigen is unidentified. Following extraction, RNA underwent reverse transcription to cDNA, which served as the sequencing template. Here immunoSEQ multiplex PCR was the method, and the copy in TCRdb shows in-frame clones only, minus some. The sample consists of approximately 150,000 clones, approximately 49% of them appearing once. This entry comes from a study of CD8+ T cells in alopecia areata. Researchers picked out CD4+ and CD8+ T cells from PBMCs by sorting. The V gene's germline CDR1 is DFQATT and CDR2 SNEGSKA (reference sequence). This CDR3 has 11 residues. V lost 0 bases to trimming and J lost 5 bases, with 4 bases between them. Findings and limits, study-wide: Clarity of TCR sharing across patients fell short of that in mice, possibly HLA-related. Elevated clonality characterized lesional scalp relative to normal scalp, particularly in alopecia totalis/universalis.

The source was CD4+ T cells sorted from blood, collected at week 0. This chain links TRBV20-1 with TRBJ2-5, with D unresolved. The TCR sequence derives from a human donor with alopecia areata. CDR3 nucleotide sequence: TGCAGTGCTAGAGAACGCGAGACCCAGTACTTC. Its protein product is CSARERETQYF.